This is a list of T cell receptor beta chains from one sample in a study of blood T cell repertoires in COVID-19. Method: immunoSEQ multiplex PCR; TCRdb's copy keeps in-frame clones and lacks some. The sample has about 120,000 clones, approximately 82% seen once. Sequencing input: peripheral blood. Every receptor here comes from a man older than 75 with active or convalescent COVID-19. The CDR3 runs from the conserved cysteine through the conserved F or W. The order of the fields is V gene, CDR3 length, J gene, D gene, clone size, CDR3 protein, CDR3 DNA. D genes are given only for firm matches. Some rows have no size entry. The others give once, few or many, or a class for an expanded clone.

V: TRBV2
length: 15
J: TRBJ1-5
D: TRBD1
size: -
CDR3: CASSGGTGWNQPQHF
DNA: TGTGCCAGCAGTGGGGGGACAGGGTGGAACCAGCCCCAGCATTTT

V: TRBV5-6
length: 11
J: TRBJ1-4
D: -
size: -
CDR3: CGKGTNEKLFF
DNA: TGTGGAAAGGGGACTAATGAAAAACTGTTTTTT

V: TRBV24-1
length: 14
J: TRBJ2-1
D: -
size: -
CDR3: CATSAGSSYNEQFF
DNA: TGTGCCACCAGTGCCGGGAGCTCCTACAATGAGCAGTTCTTC

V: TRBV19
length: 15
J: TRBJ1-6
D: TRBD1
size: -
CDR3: CASSSQGTGNSPLHF
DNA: TGTGCCAGTAGTTCACAGGGGACGGGTAATTCACCCCTCCACTTT

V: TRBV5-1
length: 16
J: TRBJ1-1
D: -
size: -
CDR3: CASSPSGVGVNTEAFF
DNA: TGCGCCAGCAGCCCTTCAGGGGTAGGGGTGAACACTGAAGCTTTCTTT

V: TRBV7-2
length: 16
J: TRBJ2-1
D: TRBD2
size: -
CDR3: CASSWRERGGGNEQFF
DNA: TGTGCCAGCAGCTGGAGGGAGCGGGGTGGGGGCAATGAGCAGTTCTTC

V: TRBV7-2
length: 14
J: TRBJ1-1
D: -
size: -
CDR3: CASSFNGIQGPAFF
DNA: TGTGCCAGCAGCTTCAATGGGATACAGGGACCAGCTTTCTTT

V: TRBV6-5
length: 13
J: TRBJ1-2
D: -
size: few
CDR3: CASRRDTNYGYTF
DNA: TGTGCCAGCAGACGGGACACCAACTATGGCTACACCTTC

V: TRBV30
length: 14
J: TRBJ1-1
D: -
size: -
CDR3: CAWSVGMAGNGAFF
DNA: TGTGCCTGGAGTGTGGGTATGGCGGGGAATGGAGCTTTCTTT

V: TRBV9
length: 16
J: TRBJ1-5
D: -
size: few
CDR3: CASSPRDTGVDQPQHF
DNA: TGTGCCAGCAGCCCACGGGACACTGGTGTTGATCAGCCCCAGCATTTT

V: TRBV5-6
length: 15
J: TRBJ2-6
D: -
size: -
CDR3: CASTYKVSGANVLTF
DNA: TGTGCCAGCACCTATAAAGTCTCTGGGGCCAACGTCCTGACTTTC

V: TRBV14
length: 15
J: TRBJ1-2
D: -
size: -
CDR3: CASSQSRESIYGYTF
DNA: TGTGCCAGCAGCCAGTCCCGGGAGTCTATCTATGGCTACACCTTC

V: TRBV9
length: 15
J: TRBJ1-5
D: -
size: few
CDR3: CASSETGYSNQPQHF
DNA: TGTGCCAGCAGCGAGACCGGGTATAGCAATCAGCCCCAGCATTTT

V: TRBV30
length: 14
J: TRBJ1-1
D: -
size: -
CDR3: CAWSVRQLYTEAFF
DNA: TGTGCCTGGAGTGTACGACAGTTATACACTGAAGCTTTCTTT

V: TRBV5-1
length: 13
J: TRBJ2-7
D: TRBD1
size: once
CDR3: CASSPGQGHEQYF
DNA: TGCGCCAGCAGCCCAGGACAGGGCCACGAGCAGTACTTC

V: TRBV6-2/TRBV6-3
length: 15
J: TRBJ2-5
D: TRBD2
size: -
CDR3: CASSLGLAGRETQYF
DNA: TGTGCCAGCAGCCTGGGACTAGCGGGAAGGGAGACCCAGTACTTC

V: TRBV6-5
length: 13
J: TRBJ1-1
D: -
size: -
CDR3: CASRLQGSTEAFF
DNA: TGTGCCAGCAGGTTACAGGGTTCCACTGAAGCTTTCTTT

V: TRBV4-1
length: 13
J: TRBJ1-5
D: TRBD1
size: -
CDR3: CASSQRQGQPQHF
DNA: TGCGCCAGCAGCCAACGACAGGGCCAGCCCCAGCATTTT

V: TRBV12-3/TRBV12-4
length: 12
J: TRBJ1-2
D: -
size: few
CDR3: CASGGASYGYTF
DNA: TGTGCCAGCGGGGGGGCAAGCTATGGCTACACCTTC

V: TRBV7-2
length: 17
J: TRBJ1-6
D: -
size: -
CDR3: CASSFNGINSYNSPLHF
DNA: TGTGCCAGCAGCTTCAATGGCATCAACTCCTATAATTCACCCCTCCACTTT

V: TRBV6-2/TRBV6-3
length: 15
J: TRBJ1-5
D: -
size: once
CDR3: CASTPGGKINQPQHF
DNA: TGTGCCAGCACCCCAGGAGGGAAGATCAATCAGCCCCAGCATTTT

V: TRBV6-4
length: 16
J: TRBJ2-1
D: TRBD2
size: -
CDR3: CASSAFGLAGRDEQFF
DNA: TGTGCCAGCAGTGCCTTTGGACTAGCGGGGCGGGATGAGCAGTTCTTC

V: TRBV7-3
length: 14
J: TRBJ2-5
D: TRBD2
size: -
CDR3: CASSLNAGEETQYF
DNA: TGTGCCAGCAGCTTAAACGCGGGGGAAGAGACCCAGTACTTC

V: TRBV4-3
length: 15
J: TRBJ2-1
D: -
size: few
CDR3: CASSQERSFHNEQFF
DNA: TGCGCCAGCAGCCAAGAACGGAGTTTCCACAATGAGCAGTTCTTC

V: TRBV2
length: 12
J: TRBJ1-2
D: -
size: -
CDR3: CASSDRDTSETF
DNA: TGTGCCAGCAGTGACCGGGACACCTCGGAGACCTTC

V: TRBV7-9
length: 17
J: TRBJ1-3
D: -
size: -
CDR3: CASSLGGPGLSGNTIYF
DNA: TGTGCCAGCAGCTTAGGGGGCCCAGGGCTCTCTGGAAACACCATATATTTT

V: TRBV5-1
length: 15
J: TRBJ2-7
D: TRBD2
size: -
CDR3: CASSLLAGGEYEQYF
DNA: TGCGCCAGCAGCTTGCTCGCGGGGGGAGAGTACGAGCAGTACTTC

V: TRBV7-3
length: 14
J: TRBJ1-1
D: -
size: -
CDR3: CASSLGTGNTEAFF
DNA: TGTGCCAGCAGCTTAGGTACGGGGAACACTGAAGCTTTCTTT

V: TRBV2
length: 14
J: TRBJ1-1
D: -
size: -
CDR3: CASSDRGSGLEAFF
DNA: TGTGCCAGCAGTGATAGGGGATCAGGTCTAGAAGCTTTCTTT

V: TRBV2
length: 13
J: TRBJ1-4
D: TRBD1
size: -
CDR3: CASGQGTNEKLFF
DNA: TGTGCCAGCGGACAGGGAACTAATGAAAAACTGTTTTTT

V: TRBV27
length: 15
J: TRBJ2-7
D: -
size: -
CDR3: CASSVVAGGSYEQYF
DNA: TGTGCCAGCAGTGTGGTCGCTGGGGGCTCTTACGAGCAGTACTTC

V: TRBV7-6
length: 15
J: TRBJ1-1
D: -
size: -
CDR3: CASSLAEASNTEAFF
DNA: TGTGCCAGCAGCTTAGCGGAGGCCTCTAACACTGAAGCTTTCTTT

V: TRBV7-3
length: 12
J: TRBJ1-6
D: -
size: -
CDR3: CASSSPGLPLHF
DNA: TGTGCCAGCAGCTCGCCGGGGTTGCCCCTCCACTTT

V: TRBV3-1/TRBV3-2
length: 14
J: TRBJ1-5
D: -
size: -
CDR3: CASSQTQGNRPQHF
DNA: TGTGCCAGCAGCCAAACACAGGGCAATCGGCCCCAGCATTTT

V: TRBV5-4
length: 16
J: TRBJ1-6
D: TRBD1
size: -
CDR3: CASSFSGGTYNSPLHF
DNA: TGTGCCAGCAGCTTTTCAGGGGGCACCTATAATTCACCCCTCCACTTT

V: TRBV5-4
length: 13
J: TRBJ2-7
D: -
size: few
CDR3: CASTTSPAGEQYF
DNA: TGTGCCAGCACCACAAGCCCTGCGGGCGAGCAGTACTTC

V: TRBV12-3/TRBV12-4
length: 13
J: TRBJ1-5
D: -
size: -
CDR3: CASTSTGNQPQHF
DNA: TGTGCCAGCACCTCCACAGGGAATCAGCCCCAGCATTTT

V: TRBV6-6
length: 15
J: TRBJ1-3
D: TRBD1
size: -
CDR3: CASSLIQGAGNTIYF
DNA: TGTGCCAGCAGTCTTATACAGGGGGCTGGAAACACCATATATTTT

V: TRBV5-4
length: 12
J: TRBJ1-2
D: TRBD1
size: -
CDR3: CASSPGQGDYTF
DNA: TGTGCCAGCAGCCCGGGACAGGGCGACTACACCTTC

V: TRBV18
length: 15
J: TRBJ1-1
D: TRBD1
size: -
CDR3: CASSPRQRGLSEAFF
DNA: TGTGCCAGCTCACCCCGCCAGAGGGGGCTATCTGAAGCTTTCTTT

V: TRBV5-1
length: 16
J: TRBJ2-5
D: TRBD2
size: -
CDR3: CASSPQPAGDQETQYF
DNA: TGCGCCAGCAGCCCCCAGCCAGCGGGGGACCAAGAGACCCAGTACTTC

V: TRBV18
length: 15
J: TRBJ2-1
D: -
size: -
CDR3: CASSHSGGPYNEQFF
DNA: TGTGCCAGCTCCCATTCGGGGGGCCCCTACAATGAGCAGTTCTTC

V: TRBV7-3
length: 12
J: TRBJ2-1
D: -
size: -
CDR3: CASRGRSNEQFF
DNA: TGTGCCAGCAGGGGCAGGTCCAATGAGCAGTTCTTC

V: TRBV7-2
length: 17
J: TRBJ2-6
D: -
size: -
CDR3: CASSLVGHLSGANVLTF
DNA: TGTGCCAGCAGCTTAGTTGGACACCTCTCTGGGGCCAACGTCCTGACTTTC

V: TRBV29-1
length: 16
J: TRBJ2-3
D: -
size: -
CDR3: CSVEGARTLSTDTQYF
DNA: TGCAGCGTTGAAGGGGCGAGGACATTGAGCACAGATACGCAGTATTTT

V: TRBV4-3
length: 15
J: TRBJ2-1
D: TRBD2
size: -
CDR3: CASSPRGSSYNEQFF
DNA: TGCGCCAGCAGCCCGCGGGGGAGCTCCTACAATGAGCAGTTCTTC

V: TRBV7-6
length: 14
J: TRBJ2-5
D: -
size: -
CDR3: CASSPVGAGETQYF
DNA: TGTGCCAGCAGCCCTGTAGGGGCTGGGGAGACCCAGTACTTC

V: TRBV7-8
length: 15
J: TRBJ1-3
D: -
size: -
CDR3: CASSLGAGAGNTIYF
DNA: TGTGCCAGCAGCTTAGGCGCAGGGGCTGGAAACACCATATATTTT

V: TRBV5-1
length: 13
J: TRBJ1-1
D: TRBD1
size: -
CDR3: CASSGDRDSEAFF
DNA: TGCGCCAGCAGCGGGGACAGGGATAGTGAAGCTTTCTTT

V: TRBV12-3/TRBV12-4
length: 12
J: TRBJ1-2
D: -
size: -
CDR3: CASRIPGGGYTF
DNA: TGTGCCAGCAGGATCCCGGGAGGAGGCTACACCTTC

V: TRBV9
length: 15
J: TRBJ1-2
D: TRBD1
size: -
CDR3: CASSARTGTYYGYTF
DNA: TGTGCCAGCAGCGCTCGGACAGGGACGTACTATGGCTACACCTTC

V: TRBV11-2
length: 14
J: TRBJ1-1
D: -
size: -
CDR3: CASSLARGNTEAFF
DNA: TGTGCCAGCAGCTTGGCCAGGGGTAACACTGAAGCTTTCTTT